This entry lists 14 T cell receptor beta chains sequenced from one sample in a study of T cells in Graves' hyperthyroidism and ophthalmopathy. Amplified regions were TCR beta CDR3 sequences from RNA transcripts. HTBI primers were the set used in a first-round RT-PCR of the TCR CDR3. One entry per CDR3 protein, called by TCRdb with MiXCR from the multiplex PCR reads. The sample has about 410,000 distinct CDR3 sequences, about 15% seen once. The sample was blood. These receptors all stem from a man aged 18 to 30 with Graves' ophthalmopathy.

This clonotype was seen repeatedly, ten times or more. DNA for the CDR3: TGTGCCACCAGTGATCACTTCTACGAGCAGTACTTC. Its translation: CATSDHFYEQYF. The gene calls are TRBV24-1 and TRBJ2-7; no firm D call. The CDR3 contains 12 residues. V shed 3 bases and J shed 3 bases, with 5 bases lying between them. CDR1 and CDR2 (germline): KGHDR, SFDVKD.

In its sample, this clonotype was seen a few times. The chain links TRBV20-1 to TRBJ1-3; the D is unclear. The germline V and J ends were trimmed by 1 base and 0 bases, with 16 bases remaining between them. The CDR3 is 17 amino acids. Per germline, CDR1 DFQATT and CDR2 SNEGSKA (reference sequence). The CDR3 is CSARGGVLNTSGNTIYF. The CDR3 DNA is TGCAGTGCTAGAGGGGGAGTTTTGAATACCTCTGGAAACACCATATATTTT.

The CDR3 here is CATSRDGIFGTEAFF. The CDR3 DNA reads as TGTGCCACCAGCAGAGACGGGATTTTCGGGACTGAAGCTTTCTTT. This chain links TRBV15 with TRBJ1-1, with D hard to call. The ends were cut back, 0 bases at V and 5 bases at J, with 13 bases in the middle. The germline CDR1 and CDR2 sequences are LNHNV and YYDKDF (reference sequence). The CDR3 loop spans 15 amino acids. Based on the CDR3 plus reference TRBV15 and TRBJ1-1, the full variable domain is DAMVIQNPRYQVTQFGKPVTLSCSQTLNHNVMYWYQQKSSQAPKLLFHYYDKDFNNEADTPDNFQSRRPNTSFCFLDIRSPGLGDTAMYLCATSRDGIFGTEAFFGQGTRLTVV.

This clonotype was seen many times. This chain uses TRBV11-2 with TRBJ2-2; a possible D gene is TRBD2 (7 bases). V dropped 7 bases and J dropped 4 bases, with 16 bases sitting between them. This CDR3 is 15 amino acids long. The germline V gene has CDR1 SGHAT and CDR2 FQNNGV. CDR3 region: CASIAGGGGTGELFF. DNA for the CDR3: TGTGCCAGCATCGCCGGGGGAGGGGGCACCGGGGAGCTGTTTTTT.

This clonotype was detected ten times or more. The V gene is TRBV5-1, the J gene TRBJ2-1; tentative D call: TRBD1 (6 bases). The CDR3 runs 14 residues. The germline V and J ends were trimmed by 0 bases and 8 bases, with 12 bases remaining between them. Germline V CDR1 and CDR2: SGHRS, YFSETQ. The CDR3 bases are TGCGCCAGCAGCTTGGGGGCAGGGGTTGATGAGCAGTTCTTC. Translation: CASSLGAGVDEQFF. The whole variable domain, remainder taken from reference TRBV5-1 and TRBJ2-1, is KAGVTQTPRYLIKTRGQQVTLSCSPISGHRSVSWYQQTPGQGLQFLFEYFSETQRNKGNFPGRFSGRQFSNSRSEMNVSTLELGDSALYLCASSLGAGVDEQFFGPGTRLTVL.

This chain joins TRBV20-1 and TRBJ1-1; no clear D. The CDR3 loop spans 13 amino acids. Trimming left V 2 bases short and J 0 bases short, with 7 bases between. Germline V gene data show CDR1 as DFQATT and CDR2 as SNEGSKA (reference sequence). In nucleotides, the CDR3 is TGCAGTGCTAGACAGGTATTGAACACTGAAGCTTTCTTT. Translation gives CSARQVLNTEAFF.

This clonotype was detected many times. This chain links TRBV7-9 with TRBJ1-1; D is unresolved. This CDR3 has 14 amino acids. V gave up 8 bases and J gave up 6 bases, with 19 bases separating them. Germline lookup yields CDR1 SEHNR and CDR2 FQNEAQ (reference sequence). The CDR3 bases are TGTGCCAGCCTCTCTTCGGTGGGATTGCCTGAAGCTTTCTTT. Its protein product is CASLSSVGLPEAFF.

This clonotype was recorded many times. The rearrangement uses TRBV6-1 and TRBJ1-2; 7 bases are shared with TRBD1. The CDR3 has 16 residues. Germline V gives CDR1 MNHNS, CDR2 SASEGT. The J segment lost 2 bases and the V segment lost 5 bases, leaving 11 bases of the junction unmatched. The CDR3 loop is CASSPKTGPFNYGYTF. The CDR3 nucleotides are TGTGCCAGCAGTCCCAAGACAGGGCCCTTCAACTATGGCTACACCTTC.

In its sample, this clonotype was seen many times. The chain carries TRBV12-3 or TRBV12-4 and TRBJ1-1; D ambiguous. The CDR3 runs to 13 residues. V shed 5 bases and J shed 4 bases, with 11 bases lying between them. The CDR3 nucleotides are TGTGCCAGCAGTGGAAACACCGTCACTGAAGCTTTCTTT. Residues: CASSGNTVTEAFF.

This clonotype has at least ten counts. The gene calls are TRBV20-1 and TRBJ1-5; possible D gene TRBD1, 5 bases. The germline CDR1 and CDR2 sequences are DFQATT and SNEGSKA (reference sequence). Deletions cut 3 bases from V and 5 bases from J, with 14 bases between. This CDR3 is built from 14 residues. As DNA, the CDR3 is TGCAGTGCTAGGGCCCCCGGGGGAGATCAGCCCCAGCATTTT. Protein sequence: CSARAPGGDQPQHF.

This clonotype was recorded a few times. The chain combines TRBV12-3 or TRBV12-4 with TRBJ2-1; TRBD1 aligns across 7 bases. The CDR3 has 16 amino acids. The junction had 8 bases not matched to a gene; V was cut back by 5 bases and J by 1 base. The chain's CDR3 is CASSTGTAPSYNEQFF. The CDR3 DNA sequence: TGTGCCAGCAGTACCGGGACAGCGCCTTCCTACAATGAGCAGTTCTTC.

This clonotype has just one count. This chain uses TRBV20-1 with TRBJ2-1, with TRBD2 matching 7 bases. In germline, CDR1 is DFQATT, CDR2 SNEGSKA (reference sequence). Unmatched junction bases numbered 9, after V lost 1 base and J lost 3 bases. The CDR3 totals 16 residues. In DNA, the CDR3 is TGCAGTGCTAGAGGACTAGCCAGCCCCCACTACAATGAGCAGTTCTTC. It specifies CSARGLASPHYNEQFF.

This clonotype was seen many times. The chain couples TRBV12-3 or TRBV12-4 to TRBJ2-5, with a tentative D call TRBD1 (6 bases). The length of the CDR3 is 13 residues. V was pared by 5 bases and J by 4 bases, with 11 bases between. The CDR3 spells CASSLDSGETQYF. CDR3 coding DNA: TGTGCCAGCAGTCTGGACAGCGGAGAGACCCAGTACTTC.

The genes are TRBV6-2 or TRBV6-3 and TRBJ1-2; TRBD1 matches at 9 bases. Trimming cost V 5 bases and J 6 bases; bases outside gene matches: 7. The CDR3 consists of 14 residues. Germline V gives CDR1 MNHEY, CDR2 SVGEGT. Here the CDR3 DNA reads TGTGCCAGCAGTGTCTCCGGGACAGGGCATGGCTACACCTTC. Translated: CASSVSGTGHGYTF.